Below are 5 T cell receptor beta chains sequenced from a single sample in a study of blood T cells in healthy people across ages. The second PCR ran about 7 to 12 cycles with a sample-barcoded 5' primer and J-beta primers. One entry per CDR3 protein results from TCRdb running MiXCR on the 5' RACE reads. The profile covers roughly 800,000 distinct CDR3 sequences, with around 25% appearing a single time and under 9.5% taken by the ten largest. The sample also formed part of further work on T cells of mothers and their children.

The material sequenced was blood. All receptors derive from a boy younger than 18 in good health.

The chain employs TRBV2 and TRBJ1-3; unclear D gene. This CDR3 is built from 14 residues. CDR1 is SNHLY, CDR2 FYNNEI, per germline. Trimming took 4 bases from V and 2 from J, leaving 9 bases between them. The CDR3 spells CASSAQEAGNTIYF. The CDR3 region has the DNA TGTGCCAGCAGTGCTCAGGAGGCTGGAAACACCATATATTTT.

CDR3 DNA sequence: TGCAGCGTTGAGTTCTGGGCGGGCCAAGGCGATGAGCAGTTCTTC. Its translation is CSVEFWAGQGDEQFF. V and J are TRBV29-1 and TRBJ2-1; D perhaps matches TRBD2 (5 bases). Deletions cut 3 bases from V and 8 bases from J, with 20 bases between. This CDR3 region has 15 residues. Germline V lookup: CDR1 SQVTM, CDR2 ANQGSEA.

This clonotype was picked up a small number of times. Possible read error: a much larger clone is one base away. The V call is TRBV6-1, the J call TRBJ2-1, with D possibly matching TRBD2 (5 bases). The CDR3 has 11 residues. V lost 7 bases to trimming and J lost 7 bases, with 8 bases between them. Germline CDR1 MNHNS, CDR2 SASEGT. This chain's CDR3 is CASTEGNEQFF. In nucleotides, the CDR3 is TGTGCCAGCACTGAGGGAAATGAGCAGTTCTTC.

The sample holds a few counts of this clonotype. At one end the junction does not follow the germline gene, possibly because of a read error. The chain couples TRBV4-1 to TRBJ2-5, with TRBD2 identical over 10 bases. The CDR3 is 16 residues long. The germline gives CDR1 MGHRA, CDR2 YSYEKL. In DNA form, the CDR3 reads TGCGCCAACAGCCAAGATGCTAGCGGGAGAGGAGAGACCCAGTACTTC. Its translation: CANSQDASGRGETQYF.

The chain recombines TRBV5-8 with TRBJ2-1; 14 positions agree with TRBD2. The CDR3 length is 15 residues. V lost 4 bases, J lost 8 bases, and 5 bases stayed unmatched. CDR1 and CDR2 (germline): SGHTS, YDEGEE. CDR3 nucleotide sequence: TGTGCCAGCAGCCGGAGACTAGCGGGGGGGGATGAGCAGTTCTTC. Translation gives CASSRRLAGGDEQFF.